Listed below are T cell receptor beta chains from one sample, sequenced in a study of cytomegalovirus exposure and HLA in healthy donors. TCRdb keeps only in-frame clones here, not all; method: immunoSEQ multiplex PCR. The repertoire holds more than 70,000 clones, with 95% to 97% as singletons. Sequenced sample: PBMCs. The receptors here all came from a young man in good health and CMV-seropositive. Both conserved end residues are part of each CDR3. D genes are given only for firm matches. The size entry is marked missing in some rows and otherwise reads once, few, many or a size class.

d_gene	v_gene	j_gene	abundance	CDR3aa	CDR3nt
TRBD1	TRBV13	TRBJ1-1	NA	CASSSSEYRGLGTEAFF	TGTGCCAGCAGCTCCTCCGAATACAGGGGACTGGGAACTGAAGCTTTCTTT
TRBD1	TRBV6-1	TRBJ2-2	NA	CASSGRGSMAGELFF	TGTGCCAGCAGCGGCAGGGGGTCTATGGCCGGGGAGCTGTTTTTT
TRBD2	TRBV9	TRBJ2-1	NA	CASSPGGNEQFF	TGTGCCAGCAGCCCGGGGGGAAATGAGCAGTTCTTC
NA	TRBV7-9	TRBJ2-1	NA	CASSPFPGYNEQFF	TGTGCCAGCAGCCCTTTTCCAGGTTACAATGAGCAGTTCTTC
NA	TRBV7-9	TRBJ1-1	NA	CASTSIANTEAFF	TGTGCCAGCACCTCAATAGCGAACACTGAAGCTTTCTTT
NA	TRBV29-1	TRBJ2-2	NA	CSASGLTNTGELFF	TGCAGCGCTTCGGGACTTACGAACACCGGGGAGCTGTTTTTT
TRBD1	TRBV29-1	TRBJ1-2	NA	CSVRDRTYGYTF	TGCAGCGTTCGGGACAGAACTTATGGCTACACCTTC
NA	TRBV11-2	TRBJ1-1	NA	CASSPTWGGSEAFF	TGTGCCAGCAGCCCGACGTGGGGGGGTTCTGAAGCTTTCTTT
NA	TRBV2	TRBJ2-3	NA	CASSSDRDSTQYF	TGTGCCAGCAGCTCAGACCGGGACTCGACGCAGTATTTT
TRBD2	TRBV12-5	TRBJ2-1	once	CASGLAPLSSGSWNEQFF	TGTGCTAGTGGTTTGGCCCCTCTGTCAAGCGGGAGTTGGAATGAGCAGTTCTTC
NA	TRBV11-2	TRBJ1-5	NA	CASSLDGLLNQPQHF	TGTGCCAGCAGCCTCGACGGACTCCTCAATCAGCCCCAGCATTTT
NA	TRBV6-5	TRBJ1-1	NA	CAARRGTEAFF	TGTGCCGCACGACGAGGGACTGAAGCTTTCTTT
TRBD2	TRBV30	TRBJ2-2	NA	CAWILGSGMFGGELFF	TGTGCCTGGATCCTAGGGAGCGGGATGTTTGGCGGGGAGCTGTTTTTT
TRBD2	TRBV27	TRBJ2-1	NA	CASSPHRTSGSSYNEQFF	TGTGCCAGCAGTCCACATCGTACTAGCGGGAGCTCCTACAATGAGCAGTTCTTC